Reported below is one TCR beta chain. Its antigen remains unknown. A junction end diverges from the germline sequence, so it may reflect a read error. A modified ARM-PCR protocol with three rounds of nested PCR amplified TCRbeta. A single record per CDR3 protein comes from TCRdb applying MiXCR to the multiplex PCR reads. The sample holds around 70,000 distinct CDR3 sequences, roughly 60% seen once. The CDR3 has 12 residues. The V gene's germline CDR1 is SGHAT and CDR2 FQNNGV. These data are taken from a study of tumor and adjacent non-tumor tissue in lung cancer. This sample's RNA came from whole unsorted tissue. Study outcomes and limitations: Top 100 clones took a larger repertoire share in normal lung.

Sequencing used lung tumor tissue. The chain couples TRBV11-2 to TRBJ2-3; D remains unclear. The TCR was taken from a man aged 50 or older with non-small cell lung cancer. In DNA form, the CDR3 reads TGTGCCAGCAGCCCCCCTCAGGATACGCGGTATTTT. It encodes CASSPPQDTRYF.